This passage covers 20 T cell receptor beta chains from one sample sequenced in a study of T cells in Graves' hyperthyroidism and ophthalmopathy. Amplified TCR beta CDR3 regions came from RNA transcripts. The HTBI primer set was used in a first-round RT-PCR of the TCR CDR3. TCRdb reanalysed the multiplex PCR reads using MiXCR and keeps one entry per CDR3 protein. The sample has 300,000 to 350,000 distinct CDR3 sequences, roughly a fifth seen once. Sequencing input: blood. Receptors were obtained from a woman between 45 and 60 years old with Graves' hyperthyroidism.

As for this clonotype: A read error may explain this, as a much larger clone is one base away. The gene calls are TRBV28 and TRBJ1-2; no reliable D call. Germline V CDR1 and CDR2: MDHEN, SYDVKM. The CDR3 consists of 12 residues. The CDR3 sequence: CACSLQNYGYTF. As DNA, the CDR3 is TGTGCCTGCAGTTTACAGAACTATGGCTACACCTTC.

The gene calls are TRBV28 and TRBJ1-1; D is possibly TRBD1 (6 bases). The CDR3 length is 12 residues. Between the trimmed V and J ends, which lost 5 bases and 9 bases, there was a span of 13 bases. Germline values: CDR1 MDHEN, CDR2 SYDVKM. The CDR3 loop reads CASSSTGSKAFF. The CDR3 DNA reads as TGTGCCAGCAGTAGTACAGGGAGTAAAGCTTTCTTT.

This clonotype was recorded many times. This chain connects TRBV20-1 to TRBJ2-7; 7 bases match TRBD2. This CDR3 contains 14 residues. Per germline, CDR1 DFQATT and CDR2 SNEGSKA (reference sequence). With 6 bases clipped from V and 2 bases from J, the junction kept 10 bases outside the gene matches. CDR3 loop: CSARSGEGPYEQYF. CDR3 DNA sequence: TGCAGTGCCAGGTCGGGGGAGGGCCCCTACGAGCAGTACTTC.

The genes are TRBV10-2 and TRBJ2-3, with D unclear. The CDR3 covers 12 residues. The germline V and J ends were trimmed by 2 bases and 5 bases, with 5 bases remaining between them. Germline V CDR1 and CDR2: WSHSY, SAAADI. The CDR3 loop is CASSEHRDTQYF. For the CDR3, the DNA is TGCGCCAGCAGTGAGCACAGAGATACGCAGTATTTT.

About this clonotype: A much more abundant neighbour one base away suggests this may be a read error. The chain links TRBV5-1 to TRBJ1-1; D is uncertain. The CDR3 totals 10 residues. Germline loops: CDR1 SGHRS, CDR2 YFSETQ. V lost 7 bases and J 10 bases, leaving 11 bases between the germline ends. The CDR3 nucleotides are TGCGCCAGCGGTGAGTCTCCAGCTTTCTTT. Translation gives CASGESPAFF.

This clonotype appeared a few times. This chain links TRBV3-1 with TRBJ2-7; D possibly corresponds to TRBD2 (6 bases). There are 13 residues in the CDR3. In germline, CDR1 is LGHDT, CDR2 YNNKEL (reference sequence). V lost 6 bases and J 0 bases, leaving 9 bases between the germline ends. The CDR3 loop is CASSIGSSYEQYF. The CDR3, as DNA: TGTGCCAGCAGTATCGGGAGCTCCTACGAGCAGTACTTC.

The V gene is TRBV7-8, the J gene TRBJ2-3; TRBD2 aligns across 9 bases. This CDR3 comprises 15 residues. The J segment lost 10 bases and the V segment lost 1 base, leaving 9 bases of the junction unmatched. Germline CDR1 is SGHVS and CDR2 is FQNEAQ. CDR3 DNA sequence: TGTGCCAGCAGCTTAGGGGTAGCGGGGGAAAATGCGCAGTATTTT. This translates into CASSLGVAGENAQYF.

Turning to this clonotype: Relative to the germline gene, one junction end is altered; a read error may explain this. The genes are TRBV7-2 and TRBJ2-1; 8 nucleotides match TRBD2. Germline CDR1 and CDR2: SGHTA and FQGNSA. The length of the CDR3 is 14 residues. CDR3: CASSKIGRGNGQFF. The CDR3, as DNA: TGTGCCAGCAGTAAAATCGGGAGGGGGAATGGGCAGTTCTTC.

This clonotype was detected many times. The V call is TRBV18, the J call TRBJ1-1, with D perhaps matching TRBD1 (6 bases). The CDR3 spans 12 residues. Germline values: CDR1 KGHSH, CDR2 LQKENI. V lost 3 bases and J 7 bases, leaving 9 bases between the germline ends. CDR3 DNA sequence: TGTGCCAGCTCACCGGGACAATTTGAAGCTTTCTTT. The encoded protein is CASSPGQFEAFF.

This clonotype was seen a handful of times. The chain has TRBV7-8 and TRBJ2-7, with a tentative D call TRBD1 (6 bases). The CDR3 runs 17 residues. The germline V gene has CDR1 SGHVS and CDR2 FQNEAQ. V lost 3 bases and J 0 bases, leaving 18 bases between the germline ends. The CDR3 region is CASSFAVDRSFSYEQYF. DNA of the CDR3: TGTGCCAGCAGCTTCGCAGTAGACAGGTCTTTCTCCTACGAGCAGTACTTC.

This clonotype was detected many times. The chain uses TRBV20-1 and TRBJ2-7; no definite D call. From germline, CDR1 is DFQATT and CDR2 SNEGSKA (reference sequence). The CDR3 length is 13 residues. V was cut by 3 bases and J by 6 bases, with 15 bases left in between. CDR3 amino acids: CSASMRPFGEQYF. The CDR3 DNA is TGCAGTGCTAGCATGAGGCCTTTCGGCGAGCAGTACTTC.

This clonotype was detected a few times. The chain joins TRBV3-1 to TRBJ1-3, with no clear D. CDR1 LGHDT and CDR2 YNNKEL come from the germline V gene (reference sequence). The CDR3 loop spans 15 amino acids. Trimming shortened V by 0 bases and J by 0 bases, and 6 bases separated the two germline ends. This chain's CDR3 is CASSQDGRSGNTIYF. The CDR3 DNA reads TGTGCCAGCAGCCAAGATGGGCGCTCTGGAAACACCATATATTTT.

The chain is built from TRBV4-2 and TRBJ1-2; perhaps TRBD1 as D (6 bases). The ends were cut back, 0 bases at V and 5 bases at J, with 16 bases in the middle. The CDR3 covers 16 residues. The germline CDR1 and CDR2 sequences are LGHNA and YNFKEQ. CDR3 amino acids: CASSQEQGNELYGYTF. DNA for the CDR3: TGTGCCAGCAGCCAAGAACAGGGAAACGAACTTTATGGCTACACCTTC.

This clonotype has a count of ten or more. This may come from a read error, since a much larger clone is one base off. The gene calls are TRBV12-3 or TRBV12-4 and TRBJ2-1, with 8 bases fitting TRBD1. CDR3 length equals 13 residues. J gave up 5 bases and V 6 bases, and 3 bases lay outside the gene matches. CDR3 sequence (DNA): TGTGCCAGCAGGCTGGACAGGGACAATGAGCAGTTCTTC. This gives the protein CASRLDRDNEQFF.

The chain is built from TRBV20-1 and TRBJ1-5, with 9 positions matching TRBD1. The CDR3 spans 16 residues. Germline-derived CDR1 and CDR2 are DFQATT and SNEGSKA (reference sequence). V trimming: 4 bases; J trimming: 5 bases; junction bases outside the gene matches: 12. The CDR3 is CSANPRDRVAHQPQHF. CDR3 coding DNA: TGCAGTGCTAACCCCCGGGACAGGGTTGCCCATCAGCCCCAGCATTTT.

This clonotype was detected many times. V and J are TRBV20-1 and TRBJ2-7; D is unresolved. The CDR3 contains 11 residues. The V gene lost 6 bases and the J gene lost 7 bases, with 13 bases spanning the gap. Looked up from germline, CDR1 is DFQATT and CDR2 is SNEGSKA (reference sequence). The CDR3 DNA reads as TGCAGTGCATTGGTCGTGCTTGAGCAGTACTTC. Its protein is CSALVVLEQYF.

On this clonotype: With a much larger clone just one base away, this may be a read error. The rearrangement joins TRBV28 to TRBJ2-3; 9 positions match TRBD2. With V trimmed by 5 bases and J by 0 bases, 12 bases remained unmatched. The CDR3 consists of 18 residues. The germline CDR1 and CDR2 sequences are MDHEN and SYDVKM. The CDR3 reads CASSPAWLAGTSTDTQYF. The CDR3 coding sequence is TGTGCCAGCAGTCCCGCGTGGCTAGCGGGGACAAGCACAGATACGCAGTATTTT. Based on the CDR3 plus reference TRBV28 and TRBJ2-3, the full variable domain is DVKVTQSSRYLVKRTGEKVFLECVQDMDHENMFWYRQDPGLGLRLIYFSYDVKMKEKGDIPEGYSVSREKKERFSLILESASTNQTSMYLCASSPAWLAGTSTDTQYFGPGTRLTVL.

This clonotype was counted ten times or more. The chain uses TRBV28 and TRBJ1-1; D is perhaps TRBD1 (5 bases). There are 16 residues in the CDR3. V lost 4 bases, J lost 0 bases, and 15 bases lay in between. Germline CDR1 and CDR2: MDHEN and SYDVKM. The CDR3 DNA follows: TGTGCCAGCAGTTCCCGAGGAAAGGGGCTGAACACTGAAGCTTTCTTT. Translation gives CASSSRGKGLNTEAFF.

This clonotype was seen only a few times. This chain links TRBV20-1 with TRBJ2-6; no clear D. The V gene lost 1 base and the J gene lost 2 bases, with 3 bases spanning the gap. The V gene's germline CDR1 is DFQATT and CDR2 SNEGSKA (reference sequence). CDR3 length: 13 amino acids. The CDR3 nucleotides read TGCAGTGCTAGAGCCCCTGGGGCCAACGTCCTGACTTTC. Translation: CSARAPGANVLTF.

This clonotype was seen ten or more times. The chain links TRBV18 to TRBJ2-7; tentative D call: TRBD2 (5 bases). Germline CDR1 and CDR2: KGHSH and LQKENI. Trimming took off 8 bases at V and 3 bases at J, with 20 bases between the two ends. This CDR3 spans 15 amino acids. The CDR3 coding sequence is TGTGCCAGCAGGAGAGGGCCCCAAGGAGACTACGAGCAGTACTTC. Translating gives CASRRGPQGDYEQYF.